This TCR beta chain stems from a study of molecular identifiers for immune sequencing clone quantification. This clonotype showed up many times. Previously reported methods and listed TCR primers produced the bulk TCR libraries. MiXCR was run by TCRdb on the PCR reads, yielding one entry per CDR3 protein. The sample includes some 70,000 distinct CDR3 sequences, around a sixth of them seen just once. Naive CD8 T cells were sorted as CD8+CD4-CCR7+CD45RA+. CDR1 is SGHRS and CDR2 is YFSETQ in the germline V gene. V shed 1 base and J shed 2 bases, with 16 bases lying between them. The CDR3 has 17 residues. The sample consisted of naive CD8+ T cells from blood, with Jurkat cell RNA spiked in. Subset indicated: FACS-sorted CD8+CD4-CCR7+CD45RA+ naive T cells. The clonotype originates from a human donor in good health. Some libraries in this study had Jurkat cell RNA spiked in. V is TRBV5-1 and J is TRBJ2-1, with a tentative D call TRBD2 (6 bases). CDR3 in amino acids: CASSLYAGYSTYNEQFF. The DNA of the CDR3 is TGCGCCAGCAGCTTGTACGCGGGATATAGTACCTACAATGAGCAGTTCTTC.